What follows are 15 T cell receptor beta chains derived from one specimen sequenced in a study of beta chain features in type 1 diabetes. Isolated RNA was reverse transcribed in full, so expressed TCRB transcripts were sequenced. Sequencing used immunoSEQ multiplex PCR; TCRdb keeps in-frame clones, though not all of them. The sample has fewer than 650,000 clones, 15% to 18% seen once. The sample comprised naive CD4+ T cells from blood. These receptors originate from a man aged 18 to 30 in good health.

This clone was seen a few times. The V and J genes are TRBV6-1 and TRBJ1-1; D remains ambiguous. The CDR3 contains 13 residues. Germline values: CDR1 MNHNS, CDR2 SASEGT. The V and J ends lost 6 bases and 5 bases respectively, with 13 bases between them. The CDR3 reads CASRMSARTEAFF. The DNA for the CDR3 is TGTGCCAGCAGAATGTCAGCGCGTACTGAAGCTTTCTTT.

This clone was counted only a few times. The chain combines TRBV5-1 with TRBJ2-1; 7 nucleotides agree with TRBD2. Germline V gene sequence: CDR1 SGHRS, CDR2 YFSETQ. After removal of 0 bases from V and 4 bases from J, the junction contained 7 bases not matched to a gene. This CDR3 is built from 16 residues. As DNA, the CDR3 is TGCGCCAGCAGCTTGGTCTCCCTAGCGGTTTACAATGAGCAGTTCTTC. Translating gives CASSLVSLAVYNEQFF.

This clone has a handful of counts. This chain links TRBV4-2 with TRBJ2-5; TRBD1 matches at 7 bases. In germline, CDR1 is LGHNA, CDR2 YNFKEQ. V shed 5 bases, J shed 5 bases, and the junction held 14 bases outside the gene matches. The CDR3 totals 16 residues. CDR3: CASSERQGPLGETQYF. CDR3 sequence (DNA): TGTGCCAGCAGCGAAAGACAGGGACCCCTCGGGGAGACCCAGTACTTC.

This clone has just a few counts. The CDR3 DNA follows: TGTGCCAGCAGGATAGCGGGGGTCTCCTACGAGCAGTACTTC. Residues: CASRIAGVSYEQYF. V gene TRBV28 combines with J gene TRBJ2-7; 9 bases match TRBD2. Germline CDR1 reads MDHEN; CDR2 reads SYDVKM. Trimming cost V 6 bases and J 0 bases; bases outside gene matches: 3. The CDR3 covers 14 residues.

The chain combines TRBV10-3 with TRBJ2-2; D not resolved. The CDR3 runs 14 residues. The V end lost 8 bases, the J end lost 3 bases, and 13 bases lay between the germline ends. Germline lookup yields CDR1 ENHRY and CDR2 SYGVKD. The CDR3 reads CAIEKGPDTGELFF. The CDR3, as DNA: TGTGCCATCGAAAAGGGCCCGGACACCGGGGAGCTGTTTTTT.

This clone was counted a few times. V is TRBV7-8 and J is TRBJ2-7; D unresolved. The germline V and J ends were trimmed by 4 bases and 0 bases, with 7 bases remaining between them. The CDR3 loop spans 13 amino acids. Germline assignment: CDR1 SGHVS and CDR2 FQNEAQ. The CDR3, as DNA: TGTGCCAGCAGCTACGCCCACTCCTACGAGCAGTACTTC. Translating it yields CASSYAHSYEQYF. Filled out from reference TRBV7-8 and TRBJ2-7, the complete variable domain reads GAGVSQSPRYKVAKRGQDVALRCDPISGHVSLFWYQQALGQGPEFLTYFQNEAQLDKSGLPSDRFFAERPEGSVSTLKIQRTQQEDSAVYLCASSYAHSYEQYFGPGTRLTVT.

In its sample, this clone was seen a few times. The chain has TRBV18 and TRBJ2-1; the match to TRBD1 covers 9 bases. Germline V lookup: CDR1 KGHSH, CDR2 LQKENI. With V trimmed by 2 bases and J by 3 bases, 2 bases remained unmatched. The CDR3 totals 15 residues. In DNA, the CDR3 is TGTGCCAGCTCACCAGGGGACAGGGACTACAATGAGCAGTTCTTC. Protein: CASSPGDRDYNEQFF.

J is TRBJ2-1 and V is TRBV5-1; possibly TRBD1 for D (6 bases). The CDR3 spans 15 residues. Looked up from germline, CDR1 is SGHRS and CDR2 is YFSETQ. V gave up 4 bases and J gave up 3 bases, with 14 bases separating them. CDR3 residues: CASSAGQSNYNEQFF. The CDR3, as DNA: TGCGCCAGCAGCGCAGGACAGTCAAACTACAATGAGCAGTTCTTC.

The V gene is TRBV12-5, the J gene TRBJ2-3; D gene unclear. Germline assignment: CDR1 LGHNT and CDR2 FRNRAP. V gave up 0 bases and J gave up 2 bases, with 15 bases separating them. The CDR3 runs to 17 residues. The CDR3 is CASGLVEAVRPTDTQYF. CDR3 sequence (DNA): TGTGCTAGTGGTTTGGTAGAAGCCGTGAGACCCACAGATACGCAGTATTTT.

This clone came up a few times. The rearrangement joins TRBV25-1 to TRBJ1-4; maybe TRBD1 (5 bases). The V gene's germline CDR1 is MGHDK and CDR2 SYGVNS. Trimming pared 5 bases from V and 5 bases from J, leaving 15 bases between. The CDR3 length is 15 residues. The CDR3 is CASSPQVQGNEKLFF. DNA for the CDR3: TGTGCCAGCAGTCCACAGGTTCAGGGCAATGAAAAACTGTTTTTT. Together with reference TRBV25-1 and TRBJ1-4, the CDR3 gives the full variable domain: EADIYQTPRYLVIGTGKKITLECSQTMGHDKMYWYQQDPGMELHLIHYSYGVNSTEKGDLSSESTVSRIRTEHFPLTLESARPSHTSQYLCASSPQVQGNEKLFFGSGTQLSVL.

This clone was seen more than once but under ten times. CDR3 nucleotide sequence: TGTGCCAGCAGCGGTAGCGGGAGGACAGATACGCAGTATTTT. Residues: CASSGSGRTDTQYF. The chain employs TRBV9 and TRBJ2-3; TRBD2 agrees at 10 bases. Germline lookup yields CDR1 SGDLS and CDR2 YYNGEE. V shed 3 bases, J shed 3 bases, and the junction held 1 base outside the gene matches. CDR3 length equals 14 residues.

This clone was counted a few times. This chain uses TRBV15 with TRBJ2-4; 8 positions match TRBD1. Per germline, CDR1 LNHNV and CDR2 YYDKDF (reference sequence). CDR3 length: 14 amino acids. With V trimmed by 5 bases and J by 6 bases, 6 bases remained unmatched. The CDR3 loop is CATSLGQDTNIQYF. CDR3 nucleotide sequence: TGTGCCACCAGCTTGGGACAGGACACAAACATTCAGTACTTC. Combining the CDR3 with reference TRBV15 and TRBJ2-4 gives the whole variable domain DAMVIQNPRYQVTQFGKPVTLSCSQTLNHNVMYWYQQKSSQAPKLLFHYYDKDFNNEADTPDNFQSRRPNTSFCFLDIRSPGLGDTAMYLCATSLGQDTNIQYFGAGTRLSVL.

J is TRBJ1-2 and V is TRBV9; no definite D call. The CDR3 spans 12 residues. The V end was cut by 0 bases, the J end by 6 bases, with 6 bases between. Germline V lookup: CDR1 SGDLS, CDR2 YYNGEE. In DNA, the CDR3 is TGTGCCAGCAGCGTAGTGAGGGATGGCTACACCTTC. Translating it yields CASSVVRDGYTF.

The rearrangement joins TRBV6-5 to TRBJ1-2; 7 bases fit TRBD1. V was pared by 7 bases and J by 4 bases, with 9 bases of the junction left unmatched. The CDR3 is made up of 14 amino acids. In germline, CDR1 is MNHEY, CDR2 SVGAGI. The CDR3 coding sequence is TGTGCCAGCAAGAGGGGGCAGGGTCTCTATGGCTACACCTTC. This sequence encodes CASKRGQGLYGYTF.

The chain combines TRBV5-1 with TRBJ2-2; D may be TRBD1 (6 bases). The V gene's germline CDR1 is SGHRS and CDR2 YFSETQ. The CDR3 is 15 amino acids. The V end was cut by 4 bases, the J end by 5 bases, with 15 bases between. The CDR3 sequence is CASSPRTVITGELFF. The CDR3 DNA follows: TGCGCCAGCAGCCCACGGACAGTTATTACCGGGGAGCTGTTTTTT. The variable domain in full, with the rest retrieved from reference TRBV5-1 and TRBJ2-2, is KAGVTQTPRYLIKTRGQQVTLSCSPISGHRSVSWYQQTPGQGLQFLFEYFSETQRNKGNFPGRFSGRQFSNSRSEMNVSTLELGDSALYLCASSPRTVITGELFFGEGSRLTVL.